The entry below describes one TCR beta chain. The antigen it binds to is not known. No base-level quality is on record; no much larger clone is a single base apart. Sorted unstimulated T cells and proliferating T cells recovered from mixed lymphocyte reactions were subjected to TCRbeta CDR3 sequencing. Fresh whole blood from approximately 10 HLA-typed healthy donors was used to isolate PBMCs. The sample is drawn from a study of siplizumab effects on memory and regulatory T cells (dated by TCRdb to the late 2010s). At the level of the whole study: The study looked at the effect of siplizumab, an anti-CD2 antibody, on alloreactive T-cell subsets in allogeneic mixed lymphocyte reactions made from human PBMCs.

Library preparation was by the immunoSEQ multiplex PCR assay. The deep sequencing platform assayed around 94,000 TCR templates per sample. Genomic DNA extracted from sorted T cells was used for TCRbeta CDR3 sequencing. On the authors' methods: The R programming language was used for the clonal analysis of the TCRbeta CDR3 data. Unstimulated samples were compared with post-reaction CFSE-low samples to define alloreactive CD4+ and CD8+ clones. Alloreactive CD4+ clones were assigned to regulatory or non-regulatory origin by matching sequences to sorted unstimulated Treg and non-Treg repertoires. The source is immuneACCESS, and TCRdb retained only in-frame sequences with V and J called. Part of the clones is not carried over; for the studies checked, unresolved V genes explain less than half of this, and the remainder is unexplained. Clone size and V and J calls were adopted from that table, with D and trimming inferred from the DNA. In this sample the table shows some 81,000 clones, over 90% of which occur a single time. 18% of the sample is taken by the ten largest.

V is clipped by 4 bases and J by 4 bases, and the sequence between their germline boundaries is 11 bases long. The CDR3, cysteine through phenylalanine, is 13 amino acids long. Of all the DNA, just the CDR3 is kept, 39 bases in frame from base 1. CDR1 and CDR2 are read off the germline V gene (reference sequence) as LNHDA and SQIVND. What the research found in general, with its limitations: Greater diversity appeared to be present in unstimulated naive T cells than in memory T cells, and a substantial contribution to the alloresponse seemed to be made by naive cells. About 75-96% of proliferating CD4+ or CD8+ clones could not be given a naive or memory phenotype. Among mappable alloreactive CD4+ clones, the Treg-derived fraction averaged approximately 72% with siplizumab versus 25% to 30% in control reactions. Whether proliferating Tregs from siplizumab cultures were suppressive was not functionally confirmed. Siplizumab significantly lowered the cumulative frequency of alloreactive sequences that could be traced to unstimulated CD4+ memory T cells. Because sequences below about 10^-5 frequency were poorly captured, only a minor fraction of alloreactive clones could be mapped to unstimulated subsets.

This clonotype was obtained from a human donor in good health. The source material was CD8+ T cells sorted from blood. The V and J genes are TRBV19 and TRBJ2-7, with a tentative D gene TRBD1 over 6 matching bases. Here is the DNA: TGTGCCAGTAGTAAGGACAGTGAGTACGAGCAGTACTTC. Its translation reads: CASSKDSEYEQYF.